A single sample is the source of the 18 T cell receptor beta chains below, sequenced in a study of graft-versus-host responses after intestinal transplantation. TCRdb keeps only in-frame clones here, not all; method: immunoSEQ multiplex PCR. The sample has some 39,000 clones, roughly 95% seen once. No cognate antigen is known for these TCRs. The sequences come from unstimulated CD8+ T cells sorted from spleen or lymph node cells, collected before transplant. These receptor sequences come from a human donor who was the organ donor for an intestinal transplant.

The J gene is TRBJ2-7, the V gene TRBV9; D uncertain. The CDR3 has 13 residues. Germline-derived CDR1 and CDR2 are SGDLS and YYNGEE. Trimming shortened V by 4 bases and J by 3 bases, and 11 bases separated the two germline ends. CDR3 bases: TGTGCCAGCAGCCCAGGACGAAACTACGAGCAGTACTTC. Protein sequence: CASSPGRNYEQYF.

The J gene is TRBJ2-1, the V gene TRBV4-3, with D tentatively TRBD1 or TRBD2 (5 bases each). Germline V lookup: CDR1 LGHNA, CDR2 YSLEER. The CDR3 loop spans 14 amino acids. The V and J ends lost 0 bases and 6 bases respectively, with 9 bases between them. CDR3 DNA: TGCGCCAGCAGCCAAGATCGGGGCCCCAATGAGCAGTTCTTC. This gives the protein CASSQDRGPNEQFF.

The chain combines TRBV7-6 with TRBJ2-2; D may be TRBD1 or TRBD2 (6 bases each). CDR3 length equals 16 residues. Germline CDR1 and CDR2: SGHVS and FNYEAQ. V was pared by 5 bases and J by 4 bases, with 17 bases between. This chain's CDR3 is CASSLRMGGFTGELFF. The CDR3 nucleotides are TGTGCCAGCAGCCTCCGGATGGGGGGCTTCACCGGGGAGCTGTTTTTT.

The chain links TRBV15 to TRBJ2-1; 13 bases are shared with TRBD2. The CDR3 runs 20 residues. Trimming at V came to 2 bases and at J to 0 bases, leaving 10 bases not matched to a gene. Germline CDR1 reads LNHNV; CDR2 reads YYDKDF (reference sequence). This CDR3 is CATSRSRLAGGPSSYNEQFF. Here the CDR3 DNA reads TGTGCCACCAGCAGATCTAGACTAGCGGGGGGCCCAAGCTCCTACAATGAGCAGTTCTTC.

The rearrangement joins TRBV10-2 to TRBJ2-5, with 7 bases aligning to TRBD2. The CDR3 spans 14 residues. The ends lost 7 bases at V and 0 bases at J; junction bases unmatched: 5. CDR1 WSHSY and CDR2 SAAADI come from the germline V gene. CDR3 residues: CASNWRGYQETQYF. CDR3 in DNA: TGCGCCAGCAATTGGCGGGGGTACCAAGAGACCCAGTACTTC.

V and J are TRBV6-5 and TRBJ1-4; D perhaps matches TRBD1 (6 bases). Trimming left V 3 bases short and J 8 bases short, with 13 bases between. CDR1 MNHEY and CDR2 SVGAGI come from the germline V gene. The CDR3 spans 14 residues. CDR3 nucleotides: TGTGCCAGCAGTTATAGCAGGGGATGGGAAAAACTGTTTTTT. It yields the protein CASSYSRGWEKLFF.

The CDR3 nucleotides read TGTGCCAGCAGTACACGACAGGACGAGACCCAGTACTTC. It encodes CASSTRQDETQYF. The chain is built from TRBV27 and TRBJ2-5; possible D gene TRBD1, 6 bases. The germline gives CDR1 MNHEY, CDR2 SMNVEV (reference sequence). Trimming took 5 bases from V and 5 from J, leaving 12 bases between them. The CDR3 is 13 amino acids.

V is TRBV4-3 and J is TRBJ2-4, with 7 bases lining up with TRBD1. CDR3 length: 17 residues. CDR1 LGHNA and CDR2 YSLEER come from the germline V gene. V gave up 0 bases and J gave up 6 bases; unmatched junction bases: 11. The CDR3 DNA sequence: TGCGCCAGCAGCCAAGAAAGGTCCCCGGCAGGGGGAAACATTCAGTACTTC. Translating it yields CASSQERSPAGGNIQYF.

The chain joins TRBV6-5 to TRBJ1-6; D is ambiguous. Germline V gene data show CDR1 as MNHEY and CDR2 as SVGAGI. This CDR3 comprises 15 residues. The V end lost 2 bases, the J end lost 5 bases, and 10 bases lay between the germline ends. In nucleotides, the CDR3 is TGTGCCAGCAGTTACACTAATCCTAATAATTCACCCCTCCACTTT. It is translated as CASSYTNPNNSPLHF.

The chain is built from TRBV13 and TRBJ2-5; TRBD1 aligns across 9 bases. Germline CDR1 is PRHDT and CDR2 is FYEKMQ (reference sequence). This CDR3 region has 16 residues. V dropped 5 bases and J dropped 0; count of bases not matched to a gene: 7. The CDR3 bases are TGTGCCAGCAGCCAAACCCGGGACAGGGACCAAGAGACCCAGTACTTC. This gives the protein CASSQTRDRDQETQYF.

The chain uses TRBV28 and TRBJ2-1, with 8 bases lining up with TRBD2. The CDR3 is made up of 15 amino acids. V lost 6 bases and J lost 0; bases outside the gene matches: 4. The germline gives CDR1 MDHEN, CDR2 SYDVKM. In nucleotides, the CDR3 is TGTGCCAGCAGCACCGGGACTAGCTCCTACAATGAGCAGTTCTTC. As protein: CASSTGTSSYNEQFF.

The chain links TRBV4-2 to TRBJ2-7; D not certain. The CDR3 covers 13 residues. Deletions cut 1 base from V and 1 base from J, with 5 bases between. The germline V gene encodes CDR1 LGHNA and CDR2 YNFKEQ. CDR3 amino acids: CASSQVISYEQYF. The CDR3 DNA reads TGTGCCAGCAGCCAAGTTATTTCCTACGAGCAGTACTTC.

V usage is TRBV6-5 and J usage is TRBJ2-2; D is uncertain. The CDR3 is made up of 14 amino acids. From germline, CDR1 is MNHEY and CDR2 SVGAGI. The ends were cut back, 6 bases at V and 4 bases at J, with 12 bases in the middle. CDR3 nucleotides: TGTGCCAGCAGCCTCGGACCTTCCACCGGGGAGCTGTTTTTT. It translates to CASSLGPSTGELFF.

This sequence joins TRBV4-3 and TRBJ2-1; D remains unclear. The CDR3 has 15 residues. With 0 bases removed from V and 7 bases from J, the gap between germline ends came to 13 bases. Looked up from germline, CDR1 is LGHNA and CDR2 is YSLEER. The CDR3 coding sequence is TGCGCCAGCAGCCAAGATAGACCCGCTATAAATGAGCAGTTCTTC. Translation gives CASSQDRPAINEQFF.

This chain joins TRBV10-2 and TRBJ2-7; D is ambiguous. The germline V gene has CDR1 WSHSY and CDR2 SAAADI. The CDR3 contains 12 residues. The V and J ends lost 6 bases and 3 bases respectively, with 9 bases between them. This CDR3 is CASSPFFYEQYF. CDR3 nucleotides: TGCGCCAGCAGCCCCTTTTTCTACGAGCAGTACTTC.

This sequence joins TRBV30 and TRBJ2-1; TRBD1 matches at 7 bases. The CDR3 has 12 residues. The junction had 4 bases not matched to a gene; V was cut back by 2 bases and J by 9 bases. CDR1 is GTSNPN, CDR2 SVGIG, per germline (reference sequence). CDR3 nucleotide sequence: TGTGCCTGGAGTACAGGGGTGGTTGAGCAGTTCTTC. Amino acid sequence: CAWSTGVVEQFF. The complete variable domain, with remaining parts taken from reference TRBV30 and TRBJ2-1, reads SQTIHQWPATLVQPVGSPLSLECTVEGTSNPNLYWYRQAAGRGLQLLFYSVGIGQISSEVPQNLSASRPQDRQFILSSKKLLLSDSGFYLCAWSTGVVEQFFGPGTRLTVL.

This chain links TRBV7-6 with TRBJ2-1; 11 nucleotides align to TRBD2. Germline V lookup: CDR1 SGHVS, CDR2 FNYEAQ. The CDR3 runs to 16 residues. Unmatched junction bases numbered 9, after V lost 4 bases and J lost 7 bases. The CDR3 DNA reads TGTGCCAGCAGCTCCCTGGTAGCGGGGGGGGCGAATGAGCAGTTCTTC. Protein sequence: CASSSLVAGGANEQFF.

CDR3 nucleotide sequence: TGCGCCAGCAGCCGGTCCAAAGGCACTGAAGCTTTCTTT. Translating it yields CASSRSKGTEAFF. The rearrangement joins TRBV4-1 to TRBJ1-1; D uncertain. Germline CDR1 and CDR2: MGHRA and YSYEKL. This CDR3 is built from 13 residues. Trimming removed 4 bases from V and 4 bases from J, with 10 bases in between.